This T cell receptor beta chain is drawn from a study of control samples from healthy donors and cancer patients. The assay was immunoSEQ multiplex PCR, and TCRdb's table has in-frame clones only and misses some. The table records approximately 170,000 clones, around 93% of them present only once. Material: blood. The TCR comes from a woman aged 60-70 years in good health.

CDR3 sequence reads: CATSRAGRGITDTQYF. The CDR3 nucleotides are TGTGCCACCAGCAGGGCTGGGAGAGGAATCACAGATACGCAGTATTTT. The chain combines TRBV15 with TRBJ2-3, with a weak D call TRBD2 (5 bases). V was pared by 3 bases and J by 2 bases, with 15 bases between. The CDR3 is 16 residues long. Germline V gene lookup returns CDR1 LNHNV and CDR2 YYDKDF (reference sequence). Variable domain in full (rest from reference TRBV15 and TRBJ2-3): DAMVIQNPRYQVTQFGKPVTLSCSQTLNHNVMYWYQQKSSQAPKLLFHYYDKDFNNEADTPDNFQSRRPNTSFCFLDIRSPGLGDTAMYLCATSRAGRGITDTQYFGPGTRLTVL.